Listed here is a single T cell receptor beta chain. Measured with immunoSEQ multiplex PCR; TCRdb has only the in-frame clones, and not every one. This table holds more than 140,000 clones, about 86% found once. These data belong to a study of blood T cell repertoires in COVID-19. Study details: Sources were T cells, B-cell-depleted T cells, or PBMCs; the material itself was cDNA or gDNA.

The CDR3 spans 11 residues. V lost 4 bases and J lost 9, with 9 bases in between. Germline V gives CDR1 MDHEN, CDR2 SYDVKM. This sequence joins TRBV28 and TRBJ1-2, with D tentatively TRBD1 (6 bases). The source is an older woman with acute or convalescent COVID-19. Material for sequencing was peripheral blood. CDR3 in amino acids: CASSSGVSYTF. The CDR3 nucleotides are TGTGCCAGCAGTTCAGGGGTAAGCTACACCTTC.